This TCR beta chain emerged from a study of T cells after yellow fever vaccination. Study findings and constraints: Clonotypes appearing in both CD4 and CD8 compartments existed, and their share was small.

This clonotype was counted at least ten times. Germline V gene lookup returns CDR1 SQVTM and CDR2 ANQGSEA. CDR3 length: 15 residues. The ends lost 3 bases at V and 1 base at J; junction bases unmatched: 4. TCRdb ran MiXCR on the 5' RACE reads and lists one entry per CDR3 protein. The sample lists about 26,000 distinct CDR3 sequences, 4.5% occurring once. The chain employs TRBV29-1 and TRBJ2-2, with 8 bases lining up with TRBD1. The sequences come from PBMCs, either bulk or a sorted T-cell subset (CD4+, CD8+, memory, or dextramer-sorted; not recorded which), collected on the day of the yellow fever booster vaccination. The receptor was derived from a man younger than 30 who received the YFV17D yellow fever vaccine. CDR3: CSVDLGQGNTGELFF. CDR3 in DNA: TGCAGCGTTGACCTCGGACAGGGGAACACCGGGGAGCTGTTTTTT.